The entry below describes one T cell receptor beta chain. A second about 7 to 12 cycle PCR used barcoded and J-beta primers. TCRdb independently ran MiXCR on the 5' RACE reads; one entry per CDR3 protein. The sample has about 1.8 million distinct CDR3 sequences, 49% seen once. The data are from a study of blood T cells in healthy people across ages. The length of the CDR3 is 15 residues. CDR1 is LGHNA, CDR2 YSLEER, per germline. Trimming removed 5 bases from V and 10 bases from J; junction bases left unmatched: 15. This rearrangement joins TRBV4-3 to TRBJ2-3; 7 bases are shared with TRBD1. The clonotype comes from a woman aged 40 to 50 in good health. Sequencing used blood. CDR3 sequence reads: CASSSRWGLQGAQYF. The CDR3 bases are TGCGCCAGCAGCTCTCGATGGGGGCTTCAGGGGGCGCAGTATTTT.